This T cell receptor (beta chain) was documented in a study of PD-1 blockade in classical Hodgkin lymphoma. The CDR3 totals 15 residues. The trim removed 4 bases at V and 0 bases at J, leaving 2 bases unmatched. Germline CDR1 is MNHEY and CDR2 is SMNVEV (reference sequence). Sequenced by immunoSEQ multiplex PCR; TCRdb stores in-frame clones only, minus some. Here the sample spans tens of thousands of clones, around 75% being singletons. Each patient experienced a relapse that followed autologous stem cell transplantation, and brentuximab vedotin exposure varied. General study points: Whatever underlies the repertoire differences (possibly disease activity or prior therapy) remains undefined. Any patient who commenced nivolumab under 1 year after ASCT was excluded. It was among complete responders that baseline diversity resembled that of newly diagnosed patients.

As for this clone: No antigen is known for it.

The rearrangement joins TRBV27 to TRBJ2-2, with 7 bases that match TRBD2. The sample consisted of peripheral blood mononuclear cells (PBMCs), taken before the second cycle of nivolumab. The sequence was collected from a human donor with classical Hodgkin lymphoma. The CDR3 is CASSWGGANTGELFF. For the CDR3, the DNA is TGTGCCAGCAGTTGGGGGGGGGCGAACACCGGGGAGCTGTTTTTT.